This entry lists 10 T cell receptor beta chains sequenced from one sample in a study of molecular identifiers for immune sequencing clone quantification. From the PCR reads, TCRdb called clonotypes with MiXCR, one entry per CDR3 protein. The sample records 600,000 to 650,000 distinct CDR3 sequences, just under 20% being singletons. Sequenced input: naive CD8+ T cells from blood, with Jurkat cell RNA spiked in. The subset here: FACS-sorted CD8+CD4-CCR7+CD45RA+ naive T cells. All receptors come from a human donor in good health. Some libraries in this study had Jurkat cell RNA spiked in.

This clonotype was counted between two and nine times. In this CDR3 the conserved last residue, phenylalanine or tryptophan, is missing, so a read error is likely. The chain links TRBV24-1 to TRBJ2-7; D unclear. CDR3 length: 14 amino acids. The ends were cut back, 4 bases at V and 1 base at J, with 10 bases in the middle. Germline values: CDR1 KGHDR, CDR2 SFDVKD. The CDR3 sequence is CATSDPKASYEQYY. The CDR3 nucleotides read TGTGCCACCAGTGACCCGAAAGCGTCCTACGAGCAGTACTAC.

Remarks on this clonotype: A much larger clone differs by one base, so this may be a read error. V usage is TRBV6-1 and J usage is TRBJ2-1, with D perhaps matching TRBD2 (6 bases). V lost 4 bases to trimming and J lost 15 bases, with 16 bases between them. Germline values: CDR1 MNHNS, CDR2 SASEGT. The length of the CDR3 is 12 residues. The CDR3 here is CASSGGGLGGFF. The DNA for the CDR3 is TGTGCCAGCAGTGGGGGTGGTCTCGGGGGGTTCTTC.

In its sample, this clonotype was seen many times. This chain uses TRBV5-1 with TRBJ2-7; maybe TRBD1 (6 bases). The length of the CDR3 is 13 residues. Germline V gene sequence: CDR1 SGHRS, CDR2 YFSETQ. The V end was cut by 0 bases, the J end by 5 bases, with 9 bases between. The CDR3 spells CASSLDRVNEQYF. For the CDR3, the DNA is TGCGCCAGCAGCTTGGACAGGGTGAACGAGCAGTACTTC.

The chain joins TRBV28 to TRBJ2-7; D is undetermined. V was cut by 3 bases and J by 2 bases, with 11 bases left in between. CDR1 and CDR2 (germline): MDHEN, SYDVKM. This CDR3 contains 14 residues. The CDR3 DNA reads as TGTGCCAGCAGTTTGGGCAGGCCGCCCTACGAGCAGTACTTC. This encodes CASSLGRPPYEQYF.

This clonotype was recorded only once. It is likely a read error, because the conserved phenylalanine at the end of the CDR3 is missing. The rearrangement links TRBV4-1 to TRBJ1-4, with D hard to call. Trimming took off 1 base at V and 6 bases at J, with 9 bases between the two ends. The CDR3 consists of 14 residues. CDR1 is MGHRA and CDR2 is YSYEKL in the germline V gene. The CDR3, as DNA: TGCGCCAGCAGCCAAGTAACGGAGGATGAAAAACTGTTTCTT. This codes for CASSQVTEDEKLFL.

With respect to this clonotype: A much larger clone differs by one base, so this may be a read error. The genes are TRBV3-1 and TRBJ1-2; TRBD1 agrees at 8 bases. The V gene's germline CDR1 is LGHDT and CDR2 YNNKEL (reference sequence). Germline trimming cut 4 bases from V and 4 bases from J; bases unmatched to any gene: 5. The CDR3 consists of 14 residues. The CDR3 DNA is TGTGCCAGCAGCCGGGACAGGAACTCCTATGGCTACACCTTC. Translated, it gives CASSRDRNSYGYTF.

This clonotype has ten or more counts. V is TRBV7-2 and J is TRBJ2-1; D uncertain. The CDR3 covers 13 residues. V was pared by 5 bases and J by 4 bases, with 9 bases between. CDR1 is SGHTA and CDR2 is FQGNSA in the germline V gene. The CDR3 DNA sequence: TGTGCCAGCAGCCCCGAACCATACAATGAGCAGTTCTTC. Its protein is CASSPEPYNEQFF. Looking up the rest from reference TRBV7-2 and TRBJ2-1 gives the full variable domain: GAGVSQSPSNKVTEKGKDVELRCDPISGHTALYWYRQSLGQGLEFLIYFQGNSAPDKSGLPSDRFSAERTGGSVSTLTIQRTQQEDSAVYLCASSPEPYNEQFFGPGTRLTVL.

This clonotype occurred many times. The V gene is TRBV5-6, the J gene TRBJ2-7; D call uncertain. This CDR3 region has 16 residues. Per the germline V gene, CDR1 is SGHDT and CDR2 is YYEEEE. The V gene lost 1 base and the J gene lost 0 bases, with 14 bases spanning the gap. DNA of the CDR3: TGTGCCAGCAGCTTGCGCGCGGACGTAAGCTCCTACGAGCAGTACTTC. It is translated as CASSLRADVSSYEQYF.

CDR3 sequence (DNA): TGCAGCTCCGGGGAGGGGTCGGCCCAAGAGACCCAGTACTTC. Translation gives CSSGEGSAQETQYF. The gene calls are TRBV20-1 and TRBJ2-5; the match to TRBD2 covers 7 bases. This CDR3 spans 14 amino acids. Looked up from germline, CDR1 is DFQATT and CDR2 is SNEGSKA (reference sequence).

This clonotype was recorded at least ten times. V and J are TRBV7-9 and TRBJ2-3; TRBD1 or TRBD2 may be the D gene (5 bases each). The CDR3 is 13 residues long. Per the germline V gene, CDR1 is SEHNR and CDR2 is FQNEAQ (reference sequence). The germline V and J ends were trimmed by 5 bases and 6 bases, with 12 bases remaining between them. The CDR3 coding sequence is TGTGCCAGCAGCCCCCCACGGGGCGATACGCAGTATTTT. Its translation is CASSPPRGDTQYF.